This T cell receptor beta chain was found in a study of blood T cells in healthy people across ages. Study information: About one barcoded beta molecule was captured per two T cells (by template switching). The study, taken as a whole, reports: Correlation between TCR beta diversity and naive T cell percentage was strong.

Combining a sample-barcoded 5' primer with a J-beta primer mix, a second PCR ran for roughly 6 to 12 cycles. MiXCR was run by TCRdb on the 5' RACE reads, yielding one entry per CDR3 protein. Of about a million distinct CDR3 sequences in the sample, 40% to 60% are singletons; the top ten hold 10% to 15%. The authors extracted at least 6 micrograms of total RNA per sample. Comments on this clonotype: The antigen remains unidentified.

Per germline, CDR1 LNHNV and CDR2 YYDKDF (reference sequence). Deletions cut 5 bases from V and 3 bases from J, with 17 bases between. CDR3 length: 15 residues. The sample taken for sequencing was blood. This TCR was recovered from a man aged 25-45 years in good health. The genes are TRBV15 and TRBJ2-7; TRBD1 might be the D (6 bases). The CDR3 DNA reads as TGTGCCACCAGCTCAAGCGACAGGTTTAACTACGAGCAGTACTTC. Translated, it gives CATSSSDRFNYEQYF. The full variable domain, in which reference TRBV15 and TRBJ2-7 provide the parts outside the CDR3, is DAMVIQNPRYQVTQFGKPVTLSCSQTLNHNVMYWYQQKSSQAPKLLFHYYDKDFNNEADTPDNFQSRRPNTSFCFLDIRSPGLGDTAMYLCATSSSDRFNYEQYFGPGTRLTVT.